The clone carrying this T cell receptor (beta chain) was seen a few times. CDR3 length: 13 amino acids. Germline CDR1 is PRHDT and CDR2 is FYEKMQ (reference sequence). V was pared by 4 bases and J by 0 bases, with 6 bases between. This sample is part of a study of T cell changes during pregnancy in multiple sclerosis. Assay: immunoSEQ multiplex PCR; the TCRdb copy retains only in-frame clones and omits some. This sample has approximately 32,000 clones, with 89% found just once. The gene calls are TRBV13 and TRBJ1-1; D call uncertain. The receptor was derived from a female donor with multiple sclerosis, enrolled in a pregnancy study. The sample was CD8+ T cells from peripheral blood mononuclear cells, taken in the second trimester of pregnancy. The CDR3 is CASSSDMNTEAFF. The CDR3 nucleotides read TGTGCCAGCAGCTCAGACATGAACACTGAAGCTTTCTTT.